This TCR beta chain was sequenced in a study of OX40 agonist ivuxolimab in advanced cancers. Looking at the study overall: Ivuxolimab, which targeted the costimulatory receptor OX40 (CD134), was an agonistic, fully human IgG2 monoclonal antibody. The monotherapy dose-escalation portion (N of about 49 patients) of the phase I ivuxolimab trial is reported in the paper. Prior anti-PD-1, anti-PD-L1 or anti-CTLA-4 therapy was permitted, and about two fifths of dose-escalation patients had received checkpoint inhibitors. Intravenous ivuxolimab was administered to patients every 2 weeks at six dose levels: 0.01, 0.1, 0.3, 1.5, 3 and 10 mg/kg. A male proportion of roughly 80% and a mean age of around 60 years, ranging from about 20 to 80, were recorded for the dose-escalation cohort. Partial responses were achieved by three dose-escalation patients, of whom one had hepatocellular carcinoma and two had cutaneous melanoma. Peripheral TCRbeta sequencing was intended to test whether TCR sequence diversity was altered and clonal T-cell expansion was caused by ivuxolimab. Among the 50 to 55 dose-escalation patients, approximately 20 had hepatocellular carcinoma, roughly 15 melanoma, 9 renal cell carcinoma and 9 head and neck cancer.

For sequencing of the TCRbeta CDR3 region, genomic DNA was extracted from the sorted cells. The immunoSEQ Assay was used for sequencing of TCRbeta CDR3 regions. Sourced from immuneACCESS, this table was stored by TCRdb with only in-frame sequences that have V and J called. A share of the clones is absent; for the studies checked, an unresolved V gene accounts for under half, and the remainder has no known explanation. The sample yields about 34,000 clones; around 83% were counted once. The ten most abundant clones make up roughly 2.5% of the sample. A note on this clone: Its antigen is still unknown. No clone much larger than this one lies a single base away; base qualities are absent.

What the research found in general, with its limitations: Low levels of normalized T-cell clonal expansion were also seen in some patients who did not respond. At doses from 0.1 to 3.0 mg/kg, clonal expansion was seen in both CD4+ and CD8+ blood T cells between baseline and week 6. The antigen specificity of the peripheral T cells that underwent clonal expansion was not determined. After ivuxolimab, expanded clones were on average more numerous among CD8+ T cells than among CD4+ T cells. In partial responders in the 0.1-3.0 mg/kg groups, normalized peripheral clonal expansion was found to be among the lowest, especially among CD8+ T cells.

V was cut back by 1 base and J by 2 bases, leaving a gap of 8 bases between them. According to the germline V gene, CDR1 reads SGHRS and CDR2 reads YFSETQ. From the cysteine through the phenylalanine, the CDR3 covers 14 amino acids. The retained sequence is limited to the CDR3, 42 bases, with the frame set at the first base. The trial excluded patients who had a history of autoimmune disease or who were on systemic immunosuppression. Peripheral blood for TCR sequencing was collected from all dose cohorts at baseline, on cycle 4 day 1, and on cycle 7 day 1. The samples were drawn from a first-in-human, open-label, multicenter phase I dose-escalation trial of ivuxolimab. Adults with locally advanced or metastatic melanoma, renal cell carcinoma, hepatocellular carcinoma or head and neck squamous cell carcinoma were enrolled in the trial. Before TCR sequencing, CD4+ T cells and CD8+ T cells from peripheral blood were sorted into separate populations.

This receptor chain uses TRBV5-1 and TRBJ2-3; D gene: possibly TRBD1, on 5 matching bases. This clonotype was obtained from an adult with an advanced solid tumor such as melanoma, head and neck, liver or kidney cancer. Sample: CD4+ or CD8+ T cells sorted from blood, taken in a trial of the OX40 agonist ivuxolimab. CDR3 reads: CASSLQGLTDTQYF. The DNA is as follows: TGCGCCAGCAGCTTGCAGGGCCTCACAGATACGCAGTATTTT.